This is a list of T cell receptor beta chains from one sample in a study of cytomegalovirus exposure and HLA in healthy donors. The data were produced by immunoSEQ multiplex PCR, yet TCRdb's version contains in-frame clones alone and is incomplete. The sample lists about 150,000 clones, 65% to 90% occurring once. The sample consisted of PBMCs. The origin of the receptors is a woman aged 50 to 60 in good health and CMV-seropositive. Each CDR3 is given with its conserved first and last residue. The order of the fields is J gene, clone size, V gene, CDR3 protein. Not every row has a clone size; where given, it reads once, few, many or a size class.

j_call: TRBJ1-2; clone_size: -; v_call: TRBV2; cdr3_aa: CASSGGQGSYGYTF
j_call: TRBJ2-2; clone_size: -; v_call: TRBV29-1; cdr3_aa: CSVGTPGTPGSLVPQELFF
j_call: TRBJ2-7; clone_size: -; v_call: TRBV7-2; cdr3_aa: CASSLSPGQGAYEQYF
j_call: TRBJ1-2; clone_size: -; v_call: TRBV29-1; cdr3_aa: CSVSSEGFYGYTF
j_call: TRBJ2-7; clone_size: -; v_call: TRBV5-1; cdr3_aa: CASSSGLAGTYEQYF
j_call: TRBJ2-7; clone_size: once; v_call: TRBV5-1; cdr3_aa: CASSFGESYEQYF
j_call: TRBJ1-5; clone_size: -; v_call: TRBV19; cdr3_aa: CASREHDSKNQPQHF
j_call: TRBJ1-1; clone_size: -; v_call: TRBV9; cdr3_aa: CASSGGTGGRDTEAFF
j_call: TRBJ2-7; clone_size: -; v_call: TRBV10-2; cdr3_aa: CASSGGPHDHGYEQYF
j_call: TRBJ1-6; clone_size: -; v_call: TRBV6-5; cdr3_aa: CASRPSTGLNSPLHF
j_call: TRBJ2-1; clone_size: -; v_call: TRBV5-4; cdr3_aa: CASSQTNLKQFF
j_call: TRBJ1-1; clone_size: -; v_call: TRBV27; cdr3_aa: CASSFATGGATEAFF